Included here is one T cell receptor beta chain sequence, with context. Its specificity is unknown. The entry originates in a study of cytomegalovirus exposure and HLA in healthy donors. Background on the study: Tens of millions of unique TCRs from HLA-typed donors were held in an early data release.

Findings and caveats of the study: Later work associated roughly 17,000 TCR beta sequences with HLA alleles at 0.05 false discovery rate.

PCR was performed using 60 Vbeta and 13 Jbeta primers. Authors' methods: Around 11 million shared chains were among approximately 87 million unique TCR beta chains counted in a later analysis. Clones were read by immunoSEQ multiplex PCR, and TCRdb kept only the in-frame ones, dropping some. That table supplies the V and J calls and clone size; D and trimming were determined from the DNA. The sample yields 95,000 to 150,000 clones, under 12% seen once. What was sequenced was PBMCs. The clonotype was recovered from a woman aged 18-29 years in good health and CMV-seropositive.

The CDR3 sequence: CASSSGNDNEQFF. The CDR3 nucleotides read TGTGCCAGCTCAAGCGGGAACGACAATGAGCAGTTCTTC. The chain couples TRBV18 to TRBJ2-1; 7 positions match TRBD2. The V gene's germline CDR1 is KGHSH and CDR2 LQKENI. Losses at the gene ends were 5 bases for V and 5 bases for J; bases not matched to a gene: 3. The CDR3 consists of 13 residues.